One sample yielded the 24 T cell receptor beta chains listed below, sequenced in a study of identical twins. TCRdb re-analysed the 5' RACE reads in MiXCR, keeping a single row per CDR3 protein. Of approximately 620,000 distinct CDR3 sequences detected, 8% to 9% appear once; the ten largest clones hold more than 0.75%. These same records also appear under a second study, on yellow fever vaccine responses in identical twins.

The sample consisted of PBMCs. These receptors all stem from a woman younger than 30 in good health.

The sample holds many counts of this clonotype. The V and J genes are TRBV7-9 and TRBJ1-5, with TRBD1 matching 10 bases. This CDR3 contains 14 residues. The V segment lost 5 bases and the J segment 5 bases; nucleotides outside the gene matches: 3. Germline V lookup: CDR1 SEHNR, CDR2 FQNEAQ (reference sequence). CDR3 nucleotides: TGTGCCAGCAGCGCCGGGACAGGGGATCAGCCCCAGCATTTT. This gives the protein CASSAGTGDQPQHF. The full variable domain, its missing parts supplied by reference TRBV7-9 and TRBJ1-5, is DTGVSQNPRHKITKRGQNVTFRCDPISEHNRLYWYRQTLGQGPEFLTYFQNEAQLEKSRLLSDRFSAERPKGSFSTLEIQRTEQGDSAMYLCASSAGTGDQPQHFGDGTRLSIL.

The rearrangement uses TRBV3-1 and TRBJ2-2, with unresolved D. The length of the CDR3 is 14 residues. Trimming shortened V by 0 bases and J by 13 bases, and 15 bases separated the two germline ends. CDR1 and CDR2 (germline): LGHDT, YNNKEL (reference sequence). The CDR3 sequence: CASSQENRQLVLFF. CDR3 coding DNA: TGTGCCAGCAGCCAAGAAAATAGGCAGTTGGTGCTGTTTTTT.

V and J are TRBV29-1 and TRBJ2-4; D gene unclear. Germline assignment: CDR1 SQVTM and CDR2 ANQGSEA. The CDR3 runs 18 residues. V lost 1 base and J 0 bases, leaving 19 bases between the germline ends. The CDR3 region has the DNA TGCAGCGTTGAAGCGCCGTTGGGTGGGGAAGTAGCCAAAAACATTCAGTACTTC. This encodes CSVEAPLGGEVAKNIQYF. The complete variable domain, with remaining parts taken from reference TRBV29-1 and TRBJ2-4, reads SAVISQKPSRDICQRGTSLTIQCQVDSQVTMMFWYRQQPGQSLTLIATANQGSEATYESGFVIDKFPISRPNLTFSTLTVSNMSPEDSSIYLCSVEAPLGGEVAKNIQYFGAGTRLSVL.

There are many counts of this clonotype. V gene TRBV5-1 combines with J gene TRBJ2-3; no clear D. V gave up 0 bases and J gave up 3 bases, with 11 bases separating them. Germline assignment: CDR1 SGHRS and CDR2 YFSETQ. This CDR3 is 15 amino acids long. The CDR3: CASSLGPWGTDTQYF. The CDR3 region has the DNA TGCGCCAGCAGCTTGGGCCCCTGGGGTACAGATACGCAGTATTTT.

The chain recombines TRBV29-1 with TRBJ2-1; the match to TRBD2 covers 9 bases. Germline V gives CDR1 SQVTM, CDR2 ANQGSEA. The CDR3 is made up of 14 amino acids. V shed 0 bases, J shed 7 bases, and the junction held 4 bases outside the gene matches. CDR3: CSVEDWRGGNEQFF. The DNA of the CDR3 is TGCAGCGTTGAAGATTGGCGGGGGGGAAATGAGCAGTTCTTC.

The chain uses TRBV7-2 and TRBJ2-5, with 8 bases that match TRBD2. The trim removed 8 bases at V and 4 bases at J, leaving 6 bases unmatched. The CDR3 consists of 13 residues. CDR1 and CDR2 (germline): SGHTA, FQGNSA. The CDR3 bases are TGTGCCAGCCGGGGGGGGATGGGAGAGACCCAGTACTTC. Its protein is CASRGGMGETQYF. Using reference TRBV7-2 and TRBJ2-5 for the parts outside the CDR3, the full variable domain is GAGVSQSPSNKVTEKGKDVELRCDPISGHTALYWYRQSLGQGLEFLIYFQGNSAPDKSGLPSDRFSAERTGGSVSTLTIQRTQQEDSAVYLCASRGGMGETQYFGPGTRLLVL.

The rearrangement uses TRBV5-1 and TRBJ2-7; 9 positions agree with TRBD1. V lost 0 bases, J lost 5 bases, and 3 bases stayed unmatched. CDR1 is SGHRS and CDR2 is YFSETQ in the germline V gene. This CDR3 spans 14 amino acids. The CDR3 nucleotides are TGCGCCAGCAGCTTGGGGGGACAGGGCCACGAGCAGTACTTC. Its protein is CASSLGGQGHEQYF.

This clonotype came up many times. The chain combines TRBV20-1 with TRBJ1-1; perhaps TRBD1 as D (5 bases). Looked up from germline, CDR1 is DFQATT and CDR2 is SNEGSKA (reference sequence). Trimming cost V 0 bases and J 1 base, with 12 bases left between them. This CDR3 comprises 15 residues. The CDR3 DNA sequence: TGCAGTGCTAGAGATGCAGGGTCTAAGAACACTGAAGCTTTCTTT. This encodes CSARDAGSKNTEAFF.

The V call is TRBV7-2, the J call TRBJ2-4, with 7 nucleotides matching TRBD1. Trimming removed 4 bases from V and 0 bases from J; junction bases left unmatched: 6. In germline, CDR1 is SGHTA, CDR2 FQGNSA. The CDR3 length is 16 residues. The CDR3 sequence is CASSSDRAQAKNIQYF. For the CDR3, the DNA is TGTGCCAGCAGCTCCGACAGGGCACAAGCCAAAAACATTCAGTACTTC.

This clonotype has a count of ten or more. V is TRBV29-1 and J is TRBJ1-4; TRBD1 agrees at 8 bases. The length of the CDR3 is 13 residues. With 4 bases clipped from V and 6 bases from J, the junction kept 4 bases outside the gene matches. Per germline, CDR1 SQVTM and CDR2 ANQGSEA. CDR3 amino acids: CSVVKGQDEKLFF. CDR3 in DNA: TGCAGCGTTGTTAAGGGACAGGATGAAAAACTGTTTTTT.

This clonotype has at least ten counts. Germline is not matched at one junction end, which may reflect a read error. The chain joins TRBV12-3 or TRBV12-4 to TRBJ2-4, with 8 positions matching TRBD2. The CDR3 totals 13 residues. CDR3 sequence (DNA): TGTGCCAGCAGTCAGGGACTAGAAGCTCAAAGGTTCTTC. It specifies CASSQGLEAQRFF.

In its sample, this clonotype was seen a few times. V and J are TRBV18 and TRBJ1-2; D remains ambiguous. This CDR3 is 15 amino acids long. V was clipped by 6 bases and J by 1 base, with 15 bases between them. In germline, CDR1 is KGHSH, CDR2 LQKENI. The CDR3 spells CASSPMTDVNYGYTF. In nucleotides, the CDR3 is TGTGCCAGCTCGCCGATGACCGACGTTAACTATGGCTACACCTTC.

This clonotype turned up a few times. V gene TRBV20-1 combines with J gene TRBJ2-5; no definite D call. Germline CDR1 and CDR2: DFQATT and SNEGSKA (reference sequence). This CDR3 has 13 amino acids. The CDR3 spells CRHPGGVGETQYF. The CDR3 coding sequence is TGCAGGCACCCCGGCGGTGTGGGAGAGACCCAGTACTTC.

This sequence joins TRBV20-1 and TRBJ1-1; D unresolved. The germline gives CDR1 DFQATT, CDR2 SNEGSKA (reference sequence). Trimming cost V 7 bases and J 6 bases, with 15 bases left between them. The CDR3 loop spans 12 amino acids. The CDR3 reads CSVRTPQAEAFF. CDR3 DNA: TGCAGTGTTCGAACCCCTCAGGCTGAAGCTTTCTTT.

V gene TRBV4-3 combines with J gene TRBJ2-7; D may be TRBD1 or TRBD2 (6 bases each). CDR1 LGHNA and CDR2 YSLEER come from the germline V gene. The CDR3 extends over 16 amino acids. V gave up 3 bases and J gave up 0 bases, with 15 bases separating them. As DNA, the CDR3 is TGCGCCAGCAGCCAGCAAGTAGGGGGGAACTCCTACGAGCAGTACTTC. Translated: CASSQQVGGNSYEQYF.

The DNA of the CDR3 is TGTGCCAGCAGTGAATACGGGACAGGGACGAACACTGAAGCTTTCTTT. This codes for CASSEYGTGTNTEAFF. The J gene is TRBJ1-1, the V gene TRBV2, with 9 bases matching TRBD1. In germline, CDR1 is SNHLY, CDR2 FYNNEI. Trimming took 2 bases from V and 1 from J; bases not matched to a gene: 5. The CDR3 consists of 16 residues.

This rearrangement joins TRBV15 to TRBJ2-1, with 9 positions matching TRBD1. CDR3 length: 16 amino acids. With V trimmed by 0 bases and J by 9 bases, 9 bases remained unmatched. The germline gives CDR1 LNHNV, CDR2 YYDKDF (reference sequence). CDR3 in amino acids: CATSREQPQGAVEQFF. In DNA, the CDR3 is TGTGCCACCAGCAGAGAGCAGCCACAGGGGGCTGTTGAGCAGTTCTTC.

This clonotype was seen only a few times. The chain couples TRBV20-1 to TRBJ2-7; 8 bases line up with TRBD1. The CDR3 covers 15 residues. V lost 0 bases, J lost 3 bases, and 7 bases stayed unmatched. Germline-derived CDR1 and CDR2 are DFQATT and SNEGSKA (reference sequence). The CDR3 DNA is TGCAGTGCTAGAGATCCTTGGGGGACAGGCTACGAGCAGTACTTC. Its protein is CSARDPWGTGYEQYF.

The V call is TRBV20-1, the J call TRBJ2-3, with a possible D match to TRBD2 (6 bases). This CDR3 is 16 amino acids long. V lost 1 base, J lost 4 bases, and 18 bases lay in between. In germline, CDR1 is DFQATT, CDR2 SNEGSKA (reference sequence). The chain's CDR3 is CSARAQGGAPPDTQYF. In DNA form, the CDR3 reads TGCAGTGCTAGAGCCCAAGGCGGGGCGCCCCCAGATACGCAGTATTTT.

This clonotype was found a few times. This chain joins TRBV5-4 and TRBJ1-6, with a possible D match to TRBD1 (6 bases). The CDR3 extends over 17 amino acids. Germline CDR1 SGHNT, CDR2 YYREEE (reference sequence). V gave up 2 bases and J gave up 8 bases, with 20 bases separating them. This CDR3 reads CASSFGGQGFTYSPLHF. The CDR3 region has the DNA TGTGCCAGCAGCTTCGGGGGACAAGGATTCACCTATTCACCCCTCCACTTT. Full variable domain (remainder filled in from reference TRBV5-4 and TRBJ1-6): ETGVTQSPTHLIKTRGQQVTLRCSSQSGHNTVSWYQQALGQGPQFIFQYYREEENGRGNFPPRFSGLQFPNYSSELNVNALELDDSALYLCASSFGGQGFTYSPLHFGNGTRLTVT.

This clonotype was detected a few times. The CDR3 DNA reads as TGTGCCAGCAGCTTCCGGGGAATAAATTCACCCCTCCACTTT. Protein sequence: CASSFRGINSPLHF. V and J are TRBV7-2 and TRBJ1-6; D is unclear. Trimming removed 3 bases at V and 7 bases at J, with 10 bases between. This CDR3 contains 14 residues. Looked up from germline, CDR1 is SGHTA and CDR2 is FQGNSA.

The chain carries TRBV20-1 and TRBJ2-3, with D unclear. CDR1 DFQATT and CDR2 SNEGSKA come from the germline V gene (reference sequence). The CDR3 has 11 residues. Deletions cut 6 bases from V and 7 bases from J, with 11 bases between. DNA for the CDR3: TGCAGTGCGGGCAGGCAAAATACGCAGTATTTT. This translates into CSAGRQNTQYF.

This clonotype was counted ten times or more. The chain joins TRBV7-9 to TRBJ2-7; D is perhaps TRBD2 (5 bases). The CDR3 sequence is 14 residues long. The V gene's germline CDR1 is SEHNR and CDR2 FQNEAQ (reference sequence). Trimming shortened V by 1 base and J by 5 bases, and 12 bases separated the two germline ends. The CDR3 is CASSLDATTHEQYF. CDR3 bases: TGTGCCAGCAGCTTAGACGCGACTACCCACGAGCAGTACTTC.

The rearrangement links TRBV10-3 to TRBJ2-1; the match to TRBD2 covers 8 bases. The length of the CDR3 is 17 residues. Trimming cost V 6 bases and J 2 bases; bases outside gene matches: 12. Germline CDR1 is ENHRY and CDR2 is SYGVKD. CDR3 sequence: CAIRRASSGGTYNEQFF. The CDR3 coding sequence is TGTGCCATCAGACGCGCCTCTTCGGGGGGGACCTACAATGAGCAGTTCTTC.